The clone carrying this T cell receptor beta chain was detected a few times. The target antigen is unknown. The data were taken from a study of CD8 T cells in ankylosing spondylitis. Study-level findings and limits: A TCR beta motif of eight highly homologous variants appeared characteristic of ankylosing spondylitis blood. Reactive arthritis synovial fluid and blood previously showed some of these motif variants.

This CDR3 has 15 residues. Per the germline V gene, CDR1 is SGHRS and CDR2 is YFSETQ. V was pared by 4 bases and J by 3 bases, with 7 bases of the junction left unmatched. MiXCR was run by TCRdb on the 5' RACE reads, yielding one entry per CDR3 protein. This table has about 450,000 distinct CDR3 sequences, roughly a quarter appearing once. The receptor's source is a male donor with ankylosing spondylitis. This sequence joins TRBV5-1 and TRBJ2-1; 7 bases align to TRBD1. Sequencing was carried out using blood, either unsorted or a sorted T cell fraction (not recorded which). CDR3 coding DNA: TGCGCCAGCAGCATAACGGGACAGAACTACAATGAGCAGTTCTTC. It codes for CASSITGQNYNEQFF. The whole variable domain, filled in from reference TRBV5-1 and TRBJ2-1, reads KAGVTQTPRYLIKTRGQQVTLSCSPISGHRSVSWYQQTPGQGLQFLFEYFSETQRNKGNFPGRFSGRQFSNSRSEMNVSTLELGDSALYLCASSITGQNYNEQFFGPGTRLTVL.